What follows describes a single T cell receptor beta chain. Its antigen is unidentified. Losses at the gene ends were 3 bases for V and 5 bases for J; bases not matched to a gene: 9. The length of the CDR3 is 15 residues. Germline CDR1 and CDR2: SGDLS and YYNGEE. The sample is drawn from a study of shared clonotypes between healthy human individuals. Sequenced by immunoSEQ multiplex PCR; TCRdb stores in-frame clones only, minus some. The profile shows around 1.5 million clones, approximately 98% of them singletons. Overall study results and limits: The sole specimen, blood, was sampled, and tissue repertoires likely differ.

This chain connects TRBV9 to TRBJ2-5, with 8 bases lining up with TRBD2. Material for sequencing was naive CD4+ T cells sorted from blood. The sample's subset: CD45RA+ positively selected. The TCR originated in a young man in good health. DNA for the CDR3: TGTGCCAGCAGCGGATTAGCGGGAAGGGAGGAGACCCAGTACTTC. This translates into CASSGLAGREETQYF.